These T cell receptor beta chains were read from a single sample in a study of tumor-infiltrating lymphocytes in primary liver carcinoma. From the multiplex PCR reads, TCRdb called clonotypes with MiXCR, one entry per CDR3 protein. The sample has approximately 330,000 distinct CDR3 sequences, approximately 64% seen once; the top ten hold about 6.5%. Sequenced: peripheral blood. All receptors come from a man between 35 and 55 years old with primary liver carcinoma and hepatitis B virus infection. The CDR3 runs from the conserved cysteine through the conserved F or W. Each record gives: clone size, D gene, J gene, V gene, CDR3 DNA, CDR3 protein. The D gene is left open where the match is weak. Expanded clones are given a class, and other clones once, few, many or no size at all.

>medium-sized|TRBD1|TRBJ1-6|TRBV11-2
TGTGCCAGCACGGGACAGACTAATTCACCCCTCCACTTT
CASTGQTNSPLHF
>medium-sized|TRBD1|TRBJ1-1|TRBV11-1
TGTGCCAGCAGCTACGGGACAGGCACGGAAGCTTTCTTT
CASSYGTGTEAFF
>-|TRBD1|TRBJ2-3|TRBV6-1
TGTGCCAGCAAGACAGGGTCAAGCACAGATACGCAGTATTTT
CASKTGSSTDTQYF
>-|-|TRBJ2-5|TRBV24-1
TGTGCCACCAGTGGAGGCCCGCTGGAGGATCACCAAGAGACCCAGTACTTC
CATSGGPLEDHQETQYF
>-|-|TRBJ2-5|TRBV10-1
TGCGCCAGCAGTCAGGACAAGGGGAAAGAGACCCAGTACTTC
CASSQDKGKETQYF
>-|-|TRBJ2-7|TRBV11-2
TGTGCCAGCAGCACAGGGATTGGGAGCATCGAGCAGTACTTC
CASSTGIGSIEQYF
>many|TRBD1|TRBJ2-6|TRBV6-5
TGTGCCAGCAGTTCCGGACAGGGGGCGTCTGGGGCCAACGTCCTGACTTTC
CASSSGQGASGANVLTF
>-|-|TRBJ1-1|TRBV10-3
TGTGCTATCATCAATGATAACACTGAAGCTTTCTTT
CAIINDNTEAFF
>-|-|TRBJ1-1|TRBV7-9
TGTGCCAGCAGCTTTCAGATAGGGGACACTGAAGCTTTCTTT
CASSFQIGDTEAFF
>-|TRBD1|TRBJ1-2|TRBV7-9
TGTGCCAGCAGCTCCCCACAGGGGGCTGGGAGCTATGGCTACACCTTC
CASSSPQGAGSYGYTF
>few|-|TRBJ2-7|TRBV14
TGTGCCAGCAGCCAAGAAGGGCTATCCTACGAGCAGTACTTC
CASSQEGLSYEQYF
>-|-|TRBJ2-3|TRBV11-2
TGTACCAGCAGACCAGGGGTGGGTCGCGGAAGCACACATACGCAGTATTTT
CTSRPGVGRGSTHTQYF
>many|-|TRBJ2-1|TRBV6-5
TGTGCCAGCAGTCTGAGAGGATCCTACAATGAGCAGTTCTTC
CASSLRGSYNEQFF
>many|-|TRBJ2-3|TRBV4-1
TGCGCCAGCAGCCATCCCAGAGATACGCAGTATTTT
CASSHPRDTQYF
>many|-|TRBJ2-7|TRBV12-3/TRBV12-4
TGTGCCAGCAGTACACCCCCCTACGAGCAGTACTTC
CASSTPPYEQYF
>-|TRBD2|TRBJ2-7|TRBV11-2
TGTGCCAGTAGCTTAGCAGCGGGAGGATTGTGGGAGCGGTACTTC
CASSLAAGGLWERYF
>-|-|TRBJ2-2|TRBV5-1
TGCGCCAGCAGCTTGGCCGAGCACACCGGGGAGCTGTTTTTT
CASSLAEHTGELFF
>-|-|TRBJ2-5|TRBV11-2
TGTGTCAGCAGAGGAGGGGTGATGGAGACCCAGTACTTC
CVSRGGVMETQYF
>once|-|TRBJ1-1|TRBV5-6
TGTGCCAGCAGCTCGGAGGGTTCGAACGCTGAAGCCTTCTTT
CASSSEGSNAEAFF
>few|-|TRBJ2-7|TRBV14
TGTGCCAGCAGCCAAGTGGGCACCTCCTACGAGCAGTACTTC
CASSQVGTSYEQYF
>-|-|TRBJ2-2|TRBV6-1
TGTGCCAGCAGTGGGAGGACAGAGAGCGGGGAGCTGTTTTTT
CASSGRTESGELFF
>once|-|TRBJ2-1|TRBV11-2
TGTGTAAGCAGCCACAACTACAATGAGCAGTTCTTC
CVSSHNYNEQFF
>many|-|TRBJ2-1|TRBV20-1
TGCAGTGCTAGACTAGGGATTGAGCAGTTCTTC
CSARLGIEQFF